The clone carrying this T cell receptor (beta chain) appeared a few times. This record comes from a study of T cell repertoires in aging, cancer and after chemotherapy. Study-wide context: Chronic lymphocytic leukemia patients on fludarabine- or bendamustine-based regimens gave paired samples before and after chemotherapy.

Peripheral blood genomic DNA, not sorted cells or RNA, was the template. Rearranged V-D-J TRB sequences were amplified with a mixed TRB-A/B primer pool. Via MiXCR, TCRdb re-called the multiplex PCR reads, giving one row per CDR3 protein. The sample includes about 8,600 distinct CDR3 sequences, around a quarter seen only once; the top ten take around 3%. Source material: blood. This TCR was recovered from a human donor with a blood cancer.

The CDR3 nucleotides are TGTGCCAGCAGTCCGGCGTTCGGTAGCGCCAGTTACGAGCAGTACTTC. Its protein product is CASSPAFGSASYEQYF. This rearrangement joins TRBV2 to TRBJ2-7; a possible D gene is TRBD2 (5 bases). The V and J ends lost 5 bases and 4 bases respectively, with 21 bases between them. The CDR3 covers 16 residues. The germline CDR1 and CDR2 sequences are SNHLY and FYNNEI.